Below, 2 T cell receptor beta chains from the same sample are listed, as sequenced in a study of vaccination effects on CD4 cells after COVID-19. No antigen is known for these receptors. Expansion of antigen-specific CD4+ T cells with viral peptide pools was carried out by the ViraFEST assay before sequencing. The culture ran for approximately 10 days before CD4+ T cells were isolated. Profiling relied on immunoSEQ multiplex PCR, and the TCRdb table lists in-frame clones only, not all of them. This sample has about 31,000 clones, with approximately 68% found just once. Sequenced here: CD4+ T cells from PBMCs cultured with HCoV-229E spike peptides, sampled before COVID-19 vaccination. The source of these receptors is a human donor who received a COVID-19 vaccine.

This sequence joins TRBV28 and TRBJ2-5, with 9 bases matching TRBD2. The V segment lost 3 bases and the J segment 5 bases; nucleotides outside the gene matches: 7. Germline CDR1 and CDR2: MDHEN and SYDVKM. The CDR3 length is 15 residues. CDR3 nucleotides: TGTGCCAGCAGTTTCGCGCCTAGCGGGAAGGAGACCCAGTACTTC. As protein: CASSFAPSGKETQYF. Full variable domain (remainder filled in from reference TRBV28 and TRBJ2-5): DVKVTQSSRYLVKRTGEKVFLECVQDMDHENMFWYRQDPGLGLRLIYFSYDVKMKEKGDIPEGYSVSREKKERFSLILESASTNQTSMYLCASSFAPSGKETQYFGPGTRLLVL.

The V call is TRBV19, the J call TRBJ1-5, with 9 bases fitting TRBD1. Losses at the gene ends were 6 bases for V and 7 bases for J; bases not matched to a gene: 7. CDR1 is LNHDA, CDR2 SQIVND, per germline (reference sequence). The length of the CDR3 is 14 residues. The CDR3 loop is CASSRQGDGQPQHF. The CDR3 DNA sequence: TGTGCCAGTAGCCGACAGGGGGATGGACAGCCCCAGCATTTT.